These T cell receptor beta chains were read from a single sample in a study of T cell repertoires in cytomegalovirus infection. TCRdb processed the reads anew with MiXCR; each CDR3 protein has one entry. Of 500,000 or so distinct CDR3 sequences listed, about 15% are singletons. The specimen sequenced was CD8+ T cells from PBMCs. These TCRs come from a human donor in good health (CMV status not recorded). Some clones in this sample may be carry-over from other donors' samples. Both conserved end residues are part of each CDR3. Fields, in order: clone size, D gene, V gene, CDR3 length, J gene, CDR3 DNA, CDR3 protein. A D gene is named only where the DNA matches it firmly. Size is stated for part of the rows, as once, few or many counts, or as a class when the clone is expanded.

>.|TRBD2|TRBV24-1|18|TRBJ2-5
TGTGCCACCAGTGATCCCGAGCTAGCGGGAGTTTCCCAAAAGACCCAGTACTTC
CATSDPELAGVSQKTQYF
>.|TRBD1|TRBV6-1|15|TRBJ2-7
TGTGCCAGCATCCCGACCGGGACAGGACTCTACGAGCAGTACTTC
CASIPTGTGLYEQYF
>many|TRBD1|TRBV6-1|16|TRBJ2-5
TGTGCCAGCAAGGGCCCCAGGACAGGACATAAAGAGACCCAGTACTTC
CASKGPRTGHKETQYF
>few|TRBD1|TRBV19|16|TRBJ1-1
TGTGCCAGTAGAGAGGACAGGGGCAACCTGAACACTGAAGCTTTCTTT
CASREDRGNLNTEAFF
>.|.|TRBV13|14|TRBJ1-5
TGTGCCAGCAAAATGTCTTATAGCAATCAGCCCCAGCATTTT
CASKMSYSNQPQHF
>.|.|TRBV6-5|14|TRBJ1-1
TGTGCCAGCAGAGATGGACAGTTGAACACTGAAGCTTTCTTT
CASRDGQLNTEAFF
>many|TRBD2|TRBV14|16|TRBJ2-3
TGTGCCAGCAGCCAACCCGGACTAGACAGCACAGATACGCAGTATTTT
CASSQPGLDSTDTQYF
>many|.|TRBV19|15|TRBJ2-1
TGTGCCAGTAGTCCCCCTGGCGGTCCCTACAATGAGCAGTTCTTC
CASSPPGGPYNEQFF
>few|.|TRBV27|14|TRBJ2-7
TGTGCCAGCTCCAGCGCCGGAGAGTTCTACGAGCAGTACTTC
CASSSAGEFYEQYF
>many|TRBD1|TRBV7-9|15|TRBJ1-1
TGTGCCAGCAGCCAAGAGGGACAGGGGTTGACTGAAGCTTTCTTT
CASSQEGQGLTEAFF
>.|.|TRBV4-1|16|TRBJ2-1
TGCGCCAGCAGCCAAGATAGGGGTAACTCCTACAATGAGCAGTTCTTC
CASSQDRGNSYNEQFF
>.|TRBD2|TRBV7-9|16|TRBJ2-1
TGTGCCAGCAGCTCGACTAGCGGGGGGGCCGAGAATGAGCAGTTCTTC
CASSSTSGGAENEQFF
>.|TRBD1|TRBV4-1|14|TRBJ2-7
TGCGCCAGCAGCCACCCCGGGACAGGGTACGAGCAGTACTTC
CASSHPGTGYEQYF
>many|TRBD1|TRBV11-2|16|TRBJ2-3
TGTGCCAGCAGCACCCGACAGGGAACTAGCACAGATACGCAGTATTTT
CASSTRQGTSTDTQYF
>many|.|TRBV29-1|11|TRBJ2-7
TGCAGCGTTGCGGACGGCTACGAGCAGTACTTC
CSVADGYEQYF
>.|TRBD2|TRBV24-1|15|TRBJ2-3
TGTGCCACCAGTCTCGGGCGGGGGGCCACAGATACGCAGTATTTT
CATSLGRGATDTQYF
>many|.|TRBV19|13|TRBJ2-7
TGTGCCAGTAGGGACAGAAGCTCCTACGAGCAGTACTTC
CASRDRSSYEQYF
>few|.|TRBV27|15|TRBJ1-5
TGTGCCAGCAGTTTATCCGCGTATTTAAATCAGCCCCAGCATTTT
CASSLSAYLNQPQHF
>many|.|TRBV27|15|TRBJ1-5
TGTGCCAGCAGTCCCAGGGGTCGGAGCAATCAGCCCCAGCATTTT
CASSPRGRSNQPQHF
>many|.|TRBV28|14|TRBJ1-2
TGTGCCAGCAGTCCCCTGCGGCTGGACTATGGCTACACCTTC
CASSPLRLDYGYTF
>.|TRBD2|TRBV4-1|16|TRBJ2-1
TGCGCCAGCAGCGCTTCCCTAGCGGGAGTGGGCAATGAGCAGTTCTTC
CASSASLAGVGNEQFF
>many|.|TRBV6-5|17|TRBJ2-3
TGTGCCAGCAGTTACTCGTTGACGGAGGGCCTGTCAGATACGCAGTATTTT
CASSYSLTEGLSDTQYF
>.|.|TRBV6-2/TRBV6-3|17|TRBJ1-5
TGTGCCAGCAGGCCGAGGGGGGGCCGGCATTTGGATCAGCCCCAGCATTTT
CASRPRGGRHLDQPQHF
>.|TRBD1|TRBV5-8|15|TRBJ2-5
TGTGCCATTTTGACAGGGCCCCACTCTCGAGGCGACCAGTACTTC
CAILTGPHSRGDQYF
>many|.|TRBV7-6|16|TRBJ2-7
TGTGCCAGCAGCTTAGGTCCGGAAGGGACGGGCTACGAGCAGTACTTC
CASSLGPEGTGYEQYF
>.|TRBD2|TRBV30|17|TRBJ2-1
TGTGCCTGGAGTTATGCTAGCGGGGACAGCTCCTACAATGAGCAGTTCTTC
CAWSYASGDSSYNEQFF
>many|TRBD2|TRBV7-3|15|TRBJ2-5
TGTGCCAGCAGCTTTGCGGCGGGAGGGCCAGAGACCCAGTACTTC
CASSFAAGGPETQYF
>many|.|TRBV23-1|14|TRBJ1-6
TGCGCCGACCCTATTCCAGGGTACAATTCACCCCTCCACTTT
CADPIPGYNSPLHF
>many|.|TRBV12-3/TRBV12-4|17|TRBJ2-2
TGTGCCAGCAGTTCAAACAGGGGACTACCGAACACCGGGGAGCTGTTTTTT
CASSSNRGLPNTGELFF
>few|.|TRBV18|16|TRBJ2-1
TGTGCCAGCTCACCCGCCGCGTGGAGCTCCTACAATGAGCAGTTCTTC
CASSPAAWSSYNEQFF
>many|.|TRBV4-1|15|TRBJ1-3
TGCGCCAGCAGCGACGGGACAATGAGGATGAACACCATATATTTT
CASSDGTMRMNTIYF
>many|TRBD2|TRBV12-3/TRBV12-4|17|TRBJ2-1
TGTGCCAGCAGTTTAGTAGGACTAGCGGGAAGTTCTGATGAGCAGTTCTTC
CASSLVGLAGSSDEQFF
>.|.|TRBV5-8|19|TRBJ1-2
TGTGCCAGCACCTACTTGCGGTCCGGTGTGACAGCCGTTAACTATGTCTACACCTTC
CASTYLRSGVTAVNYVYTF
>many|.|TRBV7-9|13|TRBJ2-7
TGTGCCAGCAGCCCGCCACTAGTCCACGAGCAGTACTTC
CASSPPLVHEQYF
>.|TRBD2|TRBV4-2|16|TRBJ2-7
TGTGCCAGCAGCCCCCGGCTAGCGGGTCTATCTCACGAGCAGTACTTC
CASSPRLAGLSHEQYF
>.|.|TRBV20-1|13|TRBJ2-1
TGCAGTGGGCGGGACGTTACCTACAATGAGCAGTTCTTC
CSGRDVTYNEQFF
>few|TRBD1|TRBV10-3|13|TRBJ1-1
TGTGCCATCAGTGAGAGCCAGGGGGGTGAAGCTTTCTTT
CAISESQGGEAFF
>many|.|TRBV2|13|TRBJ1-2
TGTGCCAGCATTGAGGTGGGGCAGGATGGCTACACCTTC
CASIEVGQDGYTF
>many|TRBD2|TRBV11-2|18|TRBJ2-7
TGTGCCAGCAGCTCAGAGGAGGGGCGGGGGTTTTCCTCCTACGAGCAGTACTTC
CASSSEEGRGFSSYEQYF
>few|.|TRBV27|15|TRBJ2-7
TGTGCCAGCAGTTTAGGCAGCAGCCAAGGCTACGAGCAGTACTTC
CASSLGSSQGYEQYF
>many|TRBD1|TRBV28|14|TRBJ1-5
TGTGCCAGCAGGGGGACAGGGAACCGTCAGCCCCAGCATTTT
CASRGTGNRQPQHF
>many|TRBD1|TRBV6-5|16|TRBJ2-1
TGTGCCAGCAGCTCCCCGACAGGGGCTACCTACAATGAGCAGTTCTTC
CASSSPTGATYNEQFF
>many|.|TRBV4-1|14|TRBJ1-1
TGCGCCAGCAGCCAAGAAGGGAGGAGGGCTGAAGCTTTCTTT
CASSQEGRRAEAFF
>many|TRBD2|TRBV10-3|19|TRBJ2-3
TGTGCCATCAGTGAGGGACTAGCGGGGGTTACAAAGGGCACAGATACGCAGTATTTT
CAISEGLAGVTKGTDTQYF
>.|.|TRBV25-1|14|TRBJ2-5
TGTGCCAGCAGTGAGAAAGGGGCTTGGGAGACCCAGTACTTC
CASSEKGAWETQYF